This is a list of T cell receptor beta chains from one sample in a study of cytomegalovirus exposure and HLA in healthy donors. Repertoires were generated with immunoSEQ multiplex PCR, while TCRdb's copy carries only in-frame clones and drops some. The sample lists 150,000 to 200,000 clones; 65% to 90% were seen once. Sequenced sample: PBMCs. The receptors originated from a woman aged 18 to 35 in good health and CMV-seronegative. Both conserved end residues are part of each CDR3. Fields, in order: clone size, J gene, V gene, D gene, CDR3 protein, CDR3 DNA. The D gene is left open where the match is weak. Clone size is shown for a subset of rows, as once, few, many or a class of expanded clone.

abundance: -
j_gene: TRBJ1-2
v_gene: TRBV28
d_gene: -
CDR3aa: CASMSGGPNYGYTF
CDR3nt: TGTGCCAGCATGTCGGGGGGGCCTAACTATGGCTACACCTTC

abundance: -
j_gene: TRBJ2-1
v_gene: TRBV4-1
d_gene: TRBD1
CDR3aa: CASSQDRTGKVYNEQFF
CDR3nt: TGCGCCAGCAGCCAAGATCGGACAGGGAAAGTCTACAATGAGCAGTTCTTC

abundance: few
j_gene: TRBJ1-1
v_gene: TRBV30
d_gene: TRBD1
CDR3aa: CAWSTLQGMAEAFF
CDR3nt: TGTGCCTGGAGTACCCTACAGGGGATGGCTGAAGCTTTCTTT

abundance: -
j_gene: TRBJ2-7
v_gene: TRBV5-1
d_gene: -
CDR3aa: CASRTSGLRDEQYF
CDR3nt: TGCGCCAGCAGGACCTCGGGACTTCGGGACGAGCAGTACTTC

abundance: -
j_gene: TRBJ2-3
v_gene: TRBV11-2
d_gene: TRBD2
CDR3aa: CASSSRLAGARDTQYF
CDR3nt: TGTGCCAGCAGCTCGCGACTAGCGGGGGCGAGAGATACGCAGTATTTT

abundance: -
j_gene: TRBJ2-1
v_gene: TRBV18
d_gene: -
CDR3aa: CASSPPSRPYNEQFF
CDR3nt: TGTGCCAGCTCACCACCGTCTAGGCCCTACAATGAGCAGTTCTTC

abundance: -
j_gene: TRBJ2-1
v_gene: TRBV11-2
d_gene: TRBD1
CDR3aa: CASTRPGQGKNEQFF
CDR3nt: TGTGCCAGCACTCGGCCCGGACAGGGTAAAAATGAGCAGTTCTTC

abundance: -
j_gene: TRBJ2-2
v_gene: TRBV29-1
d_gene: -
CDR3aa: CSGRGQWDTGELFF
CDR3nt: TGCAGCGGGCGAGGCCAATGGGACACCGGGGAGCTGTTTTTT

abundance: -
j_gene: TRBJ2-7
v_gene: TRBV15
d_gene: TRBD1
CDR3aa: CATSRWDRSYEQYF
CDR3nt: TGTGCCACCAGCAGGTGGGACAGATCCTACGAGCAGTACTTC

abundance: -
j_gene: TRBJ2-7
v_gene: TRBV7-9
d_gene: TRBD2
CDR3aa: CASSPILAATAYEQYF
CDR3nt: TGTGCCAGCAGCCCCATCCTAGCGGCCACAGCCTACGAGCAGTACTTC

abundance: -
j_gene: TRBJ1-1
v_gene: TRBV6-5
d_gene: TRBD1
CDR3aa: CASSPDRSTEAFF
CDR3nt: TGTGCCAGCAGTCCGGACAGGTCCACTGAAGCTTTCTTT